The 9 T cell receptor beta chains below come from one sample, sequenced in a study of neoadjuvant anti-PD-1 for oral cavity cancer. Produced via immunoSEQ multiplex PCR; TCRdb's table is partial and in-frame only. Altogether tens of thousands of clones are present, under 30% being singletons, with the ten largest covering around 16%. The time point is: after neoadjuvant nivolumab, at surgical resection. The sample was tumor tissue, taken after nivolumab (anti-PD-1) treatment. The source is a person aged 40 to 85 with oral cavity squamous cell carcinoma.

This clone was counted only a few times. DNA of the CDR3: TGTGCCAGCAGCTTGGTTGTACTGGGGGGAACTGAAGCTTTCTTT. It yields the protein CASSLVVLGGTEAFF. V and J are TRBV5-4 and TRBJ1-1; TRBD1 might be the D (5 bases). The CDR3 has 15 residues. Germline V lookup: CDR1 SGHNT, CDR2 YYREEE (reference sequence). Trimming removed 0 bases at V and 5 bases at J, with 14 bases between.

In its sample, this clone was seen many times. The rearrangement joins TRBV30 to TRBJ1-2, with no clear D. Trimming took 0 bases from V and 4 from J, leaving 9 bases between them. Germline values: CDR1 GTSNPN, CDR2 SVGIG (reference sequence). The CDR3 is made up of 13 amino acids. The CDR3 here is CAWSVQNLYGYTF. The CDR3 bases are TGTGCCTGGAGTGTACAGAACCTCTATGGCTACACCTTC.

The gene calls are TRBV18 and TRBJ2-1; D call uncertain. The germline CDR1 and CDR2 sequences are KGHSH and LQKENI. Trimming cost V 4 bases and J 7 bases, with 14 bases left between them. CDR3 length: 14 residues. The CDR3 DNA is TGTGCCAGCTCACGCGTCGGGTCTGGTAATGAGCAGTTCTTC. Translation gives CASSRVGSGNEQFF.

The V gene is TRBV2, the J gene TRBJ1-2; D is perhaps TRBD1 (6 bases). The CDR3 has 14 residues. The germline V and J ends were trimmed by 5 bases and 3 bases, with 13 bases remaining between them. Germline V gives CDR1 SNHLY, CDR2 FYNNEI. The CDR3 sequence is CASSLGGRDYGYTF. The DNA of the CDR3 is TGTGCCAGCAGTCTAGGGGGAAGGGACTATGGCTACACCTTC.

The chain employs TRBV5-1 and TRBJ1-6; TRBD1 might be the D (6 bases). V shed 4 bases and J shed 0 bases, with 20 bases lying between them. The CDR3 covers 19 residues. The germline gives CDR1 SGHRS, CDR2 YFSETQ. The CDR3 loop is CASSPGGHGLSSYNSPLHF. The CDR3 DNA is TGCGCCAGCAGCCCGGGGGGACACGGCCTTAGCTCCTATAATTCACCCCTCCACTTT.

This clone was seen at least ten times. The chain's CDR3 is CASSQGLRQPQHF. For the CDR3, the DNA is TGTGCCAGCAGCCAGGGGTTGCGGCAGCCCCAGCATTTT. The V gene is TRBV14, the J gene TRBJ1-5; D is ambiguous. Germline loops: CDR1 SGHDN, CDR2 FVKESK. The CDR3 runs to 13 residues. With 3 bases removed from V and 7 bases from J, the gap between germline ends came to 10 bases.

J is TRBJ2-1 and V is TRBV27, with D tentatively TRBD2 (5 bases). CDR1 is MNHEY, CDR2 SMNVEV, per germline (reference sequence). This CDR3 is 13 amino acids long. V was pared by 3 bases and J by 8 bases, with 11 bases between. For the CDR3, the DNA is TGTGCCAGCAGTTTTTGGGGAGTCTATGAGCAGTTCTTC. This translates into CASSFWGVYEQFF.

This chain connects TRBV28 to TRBJ1-5; 12 nucleotides line up with TRBD1. This CDR3 region has 18 residues. The germline CDR1 and CDR2 sequences are MDHEN and SYDVKM. V lost 4 bases, J lost 2 bases, and 9 bases stayed unmatched. In nucleotides, the CDR3 is TGTGCCAGCAGTTCCGGGACAGGGGGCAATTGGGGCAATCAGCCCCAGCATTTT. Amino acid sequence: CASSSGTGGNWGNQPQHF.

The CDR3: CASSLGTTSGSYNEQFF. The CDR3 nucleotides are TGTGCCAGCAGCTTAGGAACCACTAGCGGTTCCTACAATGAGCAGTTCTTC. The rearrangement joins TRBV11-3 to TRBJ2-1; the match to TRBD2 covers 8 bases. Germline trimming cut 1 base from V and 1 base from J; bases unmatched to any gene: 6. The CDR3 contains 17 residues. Germline CDR1 SGHNT, CDR2 YENEEA.